This entry describes one TCR beta chain. CDR1 and CDR2 (germline): SEHNR, FQNEAQ (reference sequence). The V gene lost 6 bases and the J gene lost 7 bases, with 10 bases spanning the gap. This CDR3 has 12 amino acids. In the source study's methods: For nucleated cells, counts were estimated from reference gene primer amplification. TCRdb's copy holds only in-frame clones and misses some; the assay was immunoSEQ multiplex PCR. V and J calls and clone size come straight from that table; D and trimming were deduced from the DNA. The sample yields about 98,000 clones, roughly four fifths seen once. The data stem from a study of blood T cell repertoires in COVID-19. About the study: COVID-19 samples collected from the United States, Italy and Spain covered acute and convalescent phases. T cells, B-cell-depleted T cells, or PBMCs supplied cDNA or gDNA.

The TCR was taken from a man aged 35 to 55 with active or convalescent COVID-19. The chain has TRBV7-9 and TRBJ1-5; possibly TRBD1 for D (5 bases). Sequencing was done on a sample of peripheral blood. The CDR3 here is CASSPGGQPQHF. CDR3 nucleotides: TGTGCCAGCAGTCCTGGGGGGCAGCCCCAGCATTTT.